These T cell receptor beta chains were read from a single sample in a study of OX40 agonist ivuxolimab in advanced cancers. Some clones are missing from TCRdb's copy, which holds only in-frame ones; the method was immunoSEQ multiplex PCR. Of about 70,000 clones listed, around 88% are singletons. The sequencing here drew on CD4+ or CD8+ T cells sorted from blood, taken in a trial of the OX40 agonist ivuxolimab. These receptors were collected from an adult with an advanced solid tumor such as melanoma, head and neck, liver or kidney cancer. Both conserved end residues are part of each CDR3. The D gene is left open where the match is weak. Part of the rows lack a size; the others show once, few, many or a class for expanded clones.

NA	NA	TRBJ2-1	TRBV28	CASSFGGPNNEQFF	TGTGCCAGCAGTTTCGGGGGGCCTAACAATGAGCAGTTCTTC
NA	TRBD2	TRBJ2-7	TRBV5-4	CASSPGKREHYEQYF	TGTGCCAGCAGCCCCGGCAAGCGGGAGCACTACGAGCAGTACTTC
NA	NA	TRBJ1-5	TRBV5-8	CASSSTFPGGQPQHF	TGTGCCAGCAGCTCGACTTTTCCCGGCGGGCAGCCCCAGCATTTT
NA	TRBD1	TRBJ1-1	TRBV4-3	CASSQEADREAFF	TGCGCCAGCAGCCAAGAGGCGGACAGGGAAGCTTTCTTT
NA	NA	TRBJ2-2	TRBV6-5	CASSGLKAGELFF	TGTGCCAGCAGTGGACTAAAGGCCGGGGAGCTGTTTTTT
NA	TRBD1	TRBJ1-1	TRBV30	CAWAQLGQGFTEAFF	TGTGCCTGGGCTCAACTGGGACAGGGGTTCACTGAAGCTTTCTTT
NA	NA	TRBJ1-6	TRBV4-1	CASSRAGPSNSPLHF	TGCGCCAGCAGCCGTGCAGGCCCCAGTAATTCACCCCTCCACTTT
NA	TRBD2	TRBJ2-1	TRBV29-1	CSVAYRLAGNSYNEQFF	TGCAGCGTTGCTTACCGACTAGCGGGGAACTCCTACAATGAGCAGTTCTTC
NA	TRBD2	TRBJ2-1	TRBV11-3	CASSLDQSGSASHNEQFF	TGTGCCAGCAGCTTAGATCAGAGCGGGAGCGCTTCGCACAATGAGCAGTTCTTC
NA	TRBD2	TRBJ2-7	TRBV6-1	CASSLREGSSYEQYF	TGTGCCAGCAGTTTACGGGAGGGGAGCTCCTACGAGCAGTACTTC
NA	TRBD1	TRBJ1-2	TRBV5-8	CASTPLGPGQDPSGFYGYTF	TGTGCCAGCACCCCACTCGGACCGGGACAGGACCCTTCGGGCTTCTATGGCTACACCTTC
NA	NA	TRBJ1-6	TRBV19	CASTRDSNSPLHF	TGTGCCAGTACCAGAGACTCTAATTCACCCCTCCACTTT
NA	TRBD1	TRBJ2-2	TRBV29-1	CSVLPRTGGRTGELFF	TGCAGCGTGCTACCGAGGACAGGGGGCAGGACCGGGGAGCTGTTTTTT
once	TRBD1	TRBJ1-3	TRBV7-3	CASSPGTAGNTIYF	TGTGCCAGCAGCCCCGGGACAGCTGGAAACACCATATATTTT
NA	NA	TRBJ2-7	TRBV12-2	CASRGSAGGAYEQYF	TGTGCAAGTCGGGGATCAGCGGGGGGAGCCTACGAGCAGTACTTC
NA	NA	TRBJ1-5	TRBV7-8	CASSPRGRGFYSNQPQHF	TGTGCCAGCAGCCCCCGGGGCAGGGGATTTTATAGCAATCAGCCCCAGCATTTT
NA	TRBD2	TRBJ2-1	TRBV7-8	CASSLSGGNNEQFF	TGTGCCAGCAGCTTGAGCGGGGGAAACAATGAGCAGTTCTTC
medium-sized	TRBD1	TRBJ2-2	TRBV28	CASSSLTGTVTGELFF	TGTGCCAGCAGTTCCCTTACCGGGACAGTCACCGGGGAGCTGTTTTTT
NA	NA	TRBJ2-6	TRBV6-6	CASSKGGTGANVLTF	TGTGCCAGCAGTAAGGGGGGTACTGGGGCCAACGTCCTGACTTTC
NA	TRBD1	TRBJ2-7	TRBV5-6	CASSFPTGPRNEQYF	TGTGCCAGCAGCTTCCCGACAGGGCCCAGGAACGAGCAGTACTTC
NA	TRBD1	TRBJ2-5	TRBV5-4	CASSPGTAQETQYF	TGTGCCAGCAGCCCAGGGACAGCCCAAGAGACCCAGTACTTC
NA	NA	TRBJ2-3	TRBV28	CASSLRELGRESDTQYF	TGTGCCAGCAGTTTACGCGAGCTGGGGAGAGAGTCAGATACGCAGTATTTT
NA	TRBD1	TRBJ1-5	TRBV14	CASPDRTGGQPQHF	TGTGCCAGTCCCGACCGGACAGGGGGCCAGCCCCAGCATTTT
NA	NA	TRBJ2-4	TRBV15	CATSSRSLLAKNIQYF	TGTGCCACCAGCAGTCGTAGTCTATTAGCCAAAAACATTCAGTACTTC
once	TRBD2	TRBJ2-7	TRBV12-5	CASGFRGGIYEQYF	TGTGCTAGTGGTTTCCGGGGGGGGATCTACGAGCAGTACTTC
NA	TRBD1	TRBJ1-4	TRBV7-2	CASSQDRGREKLFF	TGTGCCAGCAGCCAGGACAGGGGCAGGGAAAAACTGTTTTTT
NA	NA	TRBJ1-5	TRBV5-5	CASSLEGRNQPQHF	TGTGCCAGCAGCCTTGAAGGGCGTAATCAGCCCCAGCATTTT